A single T cell receptor (beta chain) is shown here with its context. The same CDR3 arises from other DNA sequences in this sample as well. TCRdb's table, derived via immunoSEQ multiplex PCR, lists solely in-frame clones and lacks some. Of approximately 640,000 clones in the sample, more than 70% were seen once. The split of CD4+ cells yielded CD45RA+ naive and CD45RA-negative memory subsets. These data originate in a study of shared clonotypes between healthy human individuals. Overall study: A few men and a couple of women, aged 18 to 49, were donors.

The material sequenced was memory CD4+ T cells sorted from blood. Subset reported: CD45RA-negative fraction. The receptor was derived from a woman aged 30 to 39 in good health.

The CDR3 DNA sequence: TGTGCCAGCAGTGAGCGGGAGAGCACCGGGGAGCTGTTTTTT. It encodes CASSERESTGELFF. V is TRBV2 and J is TRBJ2-2; 7 bases agree with TRBD2. The CDR3 is made up of 14 amino acids. Trimming removed 3 bases from V and 4 bases from J; junction bases left unmatched: 2. Germline CDR1 SNHLY, CDR2 FYNNEI.